This TCR beta chain was captured in a study of CXCR3-negative and CXCR3-positive naive CD8 T cells. Germline-derived CDR1 and CDR2 are SEHNR and FQNEAQ (reference sequence). This CDR3 has 15 residues. Study findings and constraints: Memory, not naive, CXCR3-negative and CXCR3-positive cells differed in TRBV-TRBJ usage. Comparison of naive subsets found surface CD5 to be comparable, and TCR strength was inferred on the basis of TRB CDR3 properties.

Each TRB cDNA library was prepared by 5' RACE (with UMI labels). TCRdb reprocessed the 5' RACE reads and reports one entry per CDR3 protein, with no DNA. The sample's table shows around 140,000 distinct CDR3 sequences. On this clonotype itself: Its matching antigen is unknown.

The chain joins TRBV7-9 to TRBJ2-1; TCRdb indicates TRBD2, and absent DNA this call remains unverified. The source is a human donor in good health. Some clones in this sample may be carry-over from other donors' samples. Input material: naive CXCR3- CD8+ T cells from blood. Subset indicated: CD45RO-CCR7+CD27+CD95- naive CD8+ T cells lacking CXCR3 (TNR3-). The CDR3 loop reads CASSLVEREKGEQFF.